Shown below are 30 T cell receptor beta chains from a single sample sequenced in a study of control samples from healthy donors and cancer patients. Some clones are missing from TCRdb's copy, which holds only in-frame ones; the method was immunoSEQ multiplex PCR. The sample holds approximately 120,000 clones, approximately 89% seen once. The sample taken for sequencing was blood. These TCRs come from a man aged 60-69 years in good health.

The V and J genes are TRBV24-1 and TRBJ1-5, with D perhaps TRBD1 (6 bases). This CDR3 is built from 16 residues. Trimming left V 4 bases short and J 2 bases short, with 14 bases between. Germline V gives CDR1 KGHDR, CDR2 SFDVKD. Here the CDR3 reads CATSDPGAAGNQPQHF. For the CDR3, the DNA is TGTGCCACCAGTGACCCGGGGGCAGCAGGCAATCAGCCCCAGCATTTT.

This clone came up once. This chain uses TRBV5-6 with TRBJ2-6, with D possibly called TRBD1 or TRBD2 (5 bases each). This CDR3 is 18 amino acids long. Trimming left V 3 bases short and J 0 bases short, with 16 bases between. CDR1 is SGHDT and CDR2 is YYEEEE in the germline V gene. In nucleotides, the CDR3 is TGTGCCAGCAGCTCCCGGGACGGTGCCCTCTCTGGGGCCAACGTCCTGACTTTC. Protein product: CASSSRDGALSGANVLTF.

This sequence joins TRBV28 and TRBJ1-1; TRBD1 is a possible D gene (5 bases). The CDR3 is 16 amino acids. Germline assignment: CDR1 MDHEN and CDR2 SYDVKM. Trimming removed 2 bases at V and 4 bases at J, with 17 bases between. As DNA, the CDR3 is TGTGCCAGCAGTTTACACGGGGCGGAGAGTTTCACTGAAGCTTTCTTT. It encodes CASSLHGAESFTEAFF.

Here the CDR3 reads CASSPRTDTGELFF. The CDR3 DNA sequence: TGTGCCAGCAGCCCGCGGACAGACACCGGGGAGCTGTTTTTT. The chain uses TRBV7-7 and TRBJ2-2, with D perhaps TRBD1 (6 bases). The CDR3 is 14 residues long. CDR1 is SSHAT, CDR2 FNYEAQ, per germline (reference sequence). Trimming left V 5 bases short and J 3 bases short, with 10 bases between.

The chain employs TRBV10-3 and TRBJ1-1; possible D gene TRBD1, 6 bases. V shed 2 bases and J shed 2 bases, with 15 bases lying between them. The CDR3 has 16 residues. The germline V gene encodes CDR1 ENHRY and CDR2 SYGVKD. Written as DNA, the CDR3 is TGTGCCATCAGTGAGGGAGGGACAATTATTAACACTGAAGCTTTCTTT. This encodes CAISEGGTIINTEAFF.

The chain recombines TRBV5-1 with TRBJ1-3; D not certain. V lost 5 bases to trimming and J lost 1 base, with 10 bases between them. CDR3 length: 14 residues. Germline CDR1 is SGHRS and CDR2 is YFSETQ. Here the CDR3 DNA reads TGCGCCAGCAGTAGGGTCGGGTCTGGAAACACCATATATTTT. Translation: CASSRVGSGNTIYF.

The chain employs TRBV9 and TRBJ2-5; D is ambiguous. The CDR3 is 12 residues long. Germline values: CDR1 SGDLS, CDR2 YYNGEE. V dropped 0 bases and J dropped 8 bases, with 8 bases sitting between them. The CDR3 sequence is CASSVAQDTQYF. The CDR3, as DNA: TGTGCCAGCAGCGTAGCTCAGGACACCCAGTACTTC.

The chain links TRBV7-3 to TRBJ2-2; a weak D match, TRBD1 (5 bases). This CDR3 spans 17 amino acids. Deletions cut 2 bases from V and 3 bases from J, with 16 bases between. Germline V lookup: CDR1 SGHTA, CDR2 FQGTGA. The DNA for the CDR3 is TGTGCCAGCAGCTTATGGCGGAAAGGGGCCGACACCGGGGAGCTGTTTTTT. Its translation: CASSLWRKGADTGELFF.

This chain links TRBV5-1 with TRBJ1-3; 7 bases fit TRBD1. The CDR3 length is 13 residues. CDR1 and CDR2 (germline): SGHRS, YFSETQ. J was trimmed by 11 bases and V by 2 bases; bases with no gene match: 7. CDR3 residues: CASSFVGQAPIYF. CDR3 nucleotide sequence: TGCGCCAGCAGCTTTGTCGGACAGGCCCCCATATATTTT.

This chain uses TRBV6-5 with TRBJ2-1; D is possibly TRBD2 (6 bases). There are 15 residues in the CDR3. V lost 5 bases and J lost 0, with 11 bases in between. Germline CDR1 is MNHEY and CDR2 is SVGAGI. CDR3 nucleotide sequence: TGTGCCAGCAGTCGTGCGGGGTCCTCCTACAATGAGCAGTTCTTC. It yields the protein CASSRAGSSYNEQFF.

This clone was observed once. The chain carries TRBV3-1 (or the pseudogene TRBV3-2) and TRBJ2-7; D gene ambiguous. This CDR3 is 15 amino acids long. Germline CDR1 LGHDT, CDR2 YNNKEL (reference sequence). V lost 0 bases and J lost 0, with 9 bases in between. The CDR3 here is CASSQDTLSSYEQYF. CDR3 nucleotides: TGTGCCAGCAGCCAAGACACGTTAAGCTCCTACGAGCAGTACTTC.

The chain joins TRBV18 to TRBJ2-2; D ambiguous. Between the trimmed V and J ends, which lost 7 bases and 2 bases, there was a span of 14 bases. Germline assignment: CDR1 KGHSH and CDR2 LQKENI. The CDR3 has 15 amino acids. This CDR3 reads CASFPSPANTGELFF. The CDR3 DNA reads TGTGCCAGCTTCCCGTCCCCCGCAAACACCGGGGAGCTGTTTTTT. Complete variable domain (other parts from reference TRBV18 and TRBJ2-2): NAGVMQNPRHLVRRRGQEARLRCSPMKGHSHVYWYRQLPEEGLKFMVYLQKENIIDESGMPKERFSAEFPKEGPSILRIQQVVRGDSAAYFCASFPSPANTGELFFGEGSRLTVL.

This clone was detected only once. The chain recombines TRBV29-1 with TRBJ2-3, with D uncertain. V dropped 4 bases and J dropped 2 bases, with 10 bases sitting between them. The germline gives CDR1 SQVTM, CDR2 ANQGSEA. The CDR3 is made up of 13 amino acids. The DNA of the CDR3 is TGCAGCGTTGTACACCCCCACACAGATACGCAGTATTTT. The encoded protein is CSVVHPHTDTQYF.

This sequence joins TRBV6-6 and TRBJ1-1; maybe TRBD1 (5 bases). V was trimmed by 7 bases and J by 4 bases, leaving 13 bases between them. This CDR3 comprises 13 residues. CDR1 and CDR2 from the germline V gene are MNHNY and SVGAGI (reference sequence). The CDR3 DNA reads TGTGCCAGCAATCCAGGGACGGTCACTGAAGCTTTCTTT. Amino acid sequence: CASNPGTVTEAFF.

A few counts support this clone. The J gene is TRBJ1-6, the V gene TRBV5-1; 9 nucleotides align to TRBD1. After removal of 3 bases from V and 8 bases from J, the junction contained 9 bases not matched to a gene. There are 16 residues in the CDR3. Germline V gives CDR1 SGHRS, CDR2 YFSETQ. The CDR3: CASSSGTGREDSPLHF. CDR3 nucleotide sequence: TGCGCCAGCAGCTCGGGGACAGGGAGGGAAGATTCACCCCTCCACTTT.

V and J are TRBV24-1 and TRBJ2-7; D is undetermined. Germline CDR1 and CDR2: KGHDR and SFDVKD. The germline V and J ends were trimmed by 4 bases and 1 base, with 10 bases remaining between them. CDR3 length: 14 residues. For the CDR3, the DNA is TGTGCCACCAGTGACCCCGCTTGGTCCTACGAGCAGTACTTC. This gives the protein CATSDPAWSYEQYF.

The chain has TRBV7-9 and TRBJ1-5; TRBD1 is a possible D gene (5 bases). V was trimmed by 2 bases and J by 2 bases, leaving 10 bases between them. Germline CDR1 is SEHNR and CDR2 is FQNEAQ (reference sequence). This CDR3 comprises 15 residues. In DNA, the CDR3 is TGTGCCAGCAGCTTATCCGGGGGGGGCAATCAGCCCCAGCATTTT. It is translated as CASSLSGGGNQPQHF.

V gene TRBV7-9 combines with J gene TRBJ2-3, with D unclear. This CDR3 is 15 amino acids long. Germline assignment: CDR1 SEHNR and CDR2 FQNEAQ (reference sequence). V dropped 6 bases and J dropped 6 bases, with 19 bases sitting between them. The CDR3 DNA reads TGTGCCAGCAGACCTCCACCACGTTTGGGCGATACGCAGTATTTT. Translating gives CASRPPPRLGDTQYF. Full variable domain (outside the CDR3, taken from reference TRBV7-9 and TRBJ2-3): DTGVSQNPRHKITKRGQNVTFRCDPISEHNRLYWYRQTLGQGPEFLTYFQNEAQLEKSRLLSDRFSAERPKGSFSTLEIQRTEQGDSAMYLCASRPPPRLGDTQYFGPGTRLTVL.

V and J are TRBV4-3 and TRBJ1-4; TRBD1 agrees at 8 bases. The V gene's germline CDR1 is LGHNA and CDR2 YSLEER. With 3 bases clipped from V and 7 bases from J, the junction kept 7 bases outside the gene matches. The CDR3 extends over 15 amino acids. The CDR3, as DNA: TGCGCCAGCAGCCAGAATCAGGGGGCGGCTGAAAAACTGTTTTTT. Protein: CASSQNQGAAEKLFF.

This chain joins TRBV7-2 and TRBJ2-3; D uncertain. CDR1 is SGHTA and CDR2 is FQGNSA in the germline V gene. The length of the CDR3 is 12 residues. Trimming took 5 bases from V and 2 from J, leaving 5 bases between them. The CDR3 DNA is TGTGCCAGCAGCCCCCCCACAGATACGCAGTATTTT. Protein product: CASSPPTDTQYF.

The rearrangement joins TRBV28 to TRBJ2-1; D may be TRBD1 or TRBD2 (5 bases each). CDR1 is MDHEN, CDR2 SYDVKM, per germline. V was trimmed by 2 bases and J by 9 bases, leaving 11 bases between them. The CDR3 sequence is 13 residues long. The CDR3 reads CASSLGGRVEQFF. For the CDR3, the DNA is TGTGCCAGCAGTTTAGGGGGACGGGTTGAGCAGTTCTTC.

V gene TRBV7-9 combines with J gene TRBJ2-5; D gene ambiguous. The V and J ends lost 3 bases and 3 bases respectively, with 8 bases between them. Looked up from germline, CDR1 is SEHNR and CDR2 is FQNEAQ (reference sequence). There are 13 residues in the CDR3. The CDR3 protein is CASSFTEKETQYF. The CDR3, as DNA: TGTGCCAGCAGCTTCACAGAGAAAGAGACCCAGTACTTC.

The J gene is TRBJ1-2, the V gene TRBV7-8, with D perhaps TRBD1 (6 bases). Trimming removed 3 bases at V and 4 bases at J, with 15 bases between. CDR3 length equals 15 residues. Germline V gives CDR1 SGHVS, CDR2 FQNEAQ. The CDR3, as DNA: TGTGCCAGCAGCTTTCTCGCGCAGGGGAGCTATGGCTACACCTTC. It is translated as CASSFLAQGSYGYTF.

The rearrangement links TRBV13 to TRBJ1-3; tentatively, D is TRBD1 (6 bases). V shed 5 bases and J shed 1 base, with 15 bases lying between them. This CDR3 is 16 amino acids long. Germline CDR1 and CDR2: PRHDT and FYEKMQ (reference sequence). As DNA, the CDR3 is TGTGCCAGCAGCCCTACCCCCGGGACATCTGGAAACACCATATATTTT. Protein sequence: CASSPTPGTSGNTIYF.

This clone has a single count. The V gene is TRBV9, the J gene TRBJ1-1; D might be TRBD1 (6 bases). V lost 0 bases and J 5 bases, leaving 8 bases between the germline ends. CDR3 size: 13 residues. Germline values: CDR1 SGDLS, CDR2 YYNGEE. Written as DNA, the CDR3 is TGTGCCAGCAGCGTAGACCAGGGGACTGAAGCTTTCTTT. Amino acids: CASSVDQGTEAFF. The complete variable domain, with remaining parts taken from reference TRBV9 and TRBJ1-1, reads DSGVTQTPKHLITATGQRVTLRCSPRSGDLSVYWYQQSLDQGLQFLIQYYNGEERAKGNILERFSAQQFPDLHSELNLSSLELGDSALYFCASSVDQGTEAFFGQGTRLTVV.

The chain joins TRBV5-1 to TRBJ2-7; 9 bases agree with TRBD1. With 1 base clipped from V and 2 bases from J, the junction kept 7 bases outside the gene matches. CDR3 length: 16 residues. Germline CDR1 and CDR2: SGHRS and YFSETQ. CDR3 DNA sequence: TGCGCCAGCAGCTTGTGGGGGGACAGGGCAGCCTACGAGCAGTACTTC. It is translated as CASSLWGDRAAYEQYF.

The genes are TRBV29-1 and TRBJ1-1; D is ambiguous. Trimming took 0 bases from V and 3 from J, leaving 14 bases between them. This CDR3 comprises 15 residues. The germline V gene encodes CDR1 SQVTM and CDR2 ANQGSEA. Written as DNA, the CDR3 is TGCAGCGTTGAAGATAAATTCCCTGTCGACACTGAAGCTTTCTTT. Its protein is CSVEDKFPVDTEAFF.

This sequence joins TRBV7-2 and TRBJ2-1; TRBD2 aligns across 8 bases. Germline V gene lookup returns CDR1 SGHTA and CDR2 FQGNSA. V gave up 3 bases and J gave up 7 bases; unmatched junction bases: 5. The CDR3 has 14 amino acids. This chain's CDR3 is CASSFSGIGNEQFF. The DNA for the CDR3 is TGTGCCAGCAGCTTTAGCGGGATAGGAAATGAGCAGTTCTTC.

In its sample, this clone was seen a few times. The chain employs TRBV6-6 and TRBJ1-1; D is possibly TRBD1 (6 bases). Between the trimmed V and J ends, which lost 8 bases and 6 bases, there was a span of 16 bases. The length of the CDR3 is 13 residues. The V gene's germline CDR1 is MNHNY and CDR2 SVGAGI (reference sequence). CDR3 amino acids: CASRKTGAAEAFF. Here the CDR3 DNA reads TGTGCCAGCCGGAAGACGGGGGCGGCTGAAGCTTTCTTT.

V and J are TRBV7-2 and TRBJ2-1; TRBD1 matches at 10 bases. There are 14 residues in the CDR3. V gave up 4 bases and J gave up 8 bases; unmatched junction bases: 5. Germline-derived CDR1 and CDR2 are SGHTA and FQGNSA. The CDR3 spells CASSWGQGLHEQFF. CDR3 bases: TGTGCCAGCAGCTGGGGACAGGGGCTCCATGAGCAGTTCTTC.